This entry is about one TCR beta chain. Its antigen is unknown. Within one base of it there is no much larger clone, and no base qualities were kept. These data are taken from a study of shared clonotypes between healthy human individuals (dated by TCRdb to 2018 to 2021). A note on the overall study: The cohort comprised a couple of women and a few men aged 18 to 49 years. Per donor, three plates each were used for CD4 naive and CD4 memory, two for CD8 naive, and one for CD8 memory. The study deeply sequenced blood TCR repertoires of about 5 healthy adults to estimate repertoire size and the extent of clonotype sharing between individuals. Libraries were prepared and TCR repertoires were sequenced by different laboratories using diverse techniques, in order to increase sequencing depth and limit assay-specific biases. Per donor, leukapheresis produced somewhere between about 0.9 and 9.5 billion PBMCs. General conclusions and limits of the study: Rarefaction of sorted-subset datasets indicated incomplete sequencing despite the large sequencing depth. Larger estimated clonotype richness was generally found for naive subsets than for memory subsets. Sampling was restricted to blood, and TCR repertoires in tissue are likely to differ from TCR repertoires in blood. Because the study included only a small number of donors, the genetic and exposure-history diversity represented was limited. Compared with non-shared clonotypes, clonotypes shared by all four sorted-subset donors had higher generation probabilities. Based on pairwise subsampling, the degree of clonotype sharing among donors was expected to be affected by sequencing depth. When four donors were compared, the shared fraction of clonotypes was around 5% for naive CD4, roughly 3.3% for naive CD8, 2% to 2.5% for memory CD4, and around 0.4% for memory CD8.

TCR CDR3 regions were amplified from genomic DNA by multiplex PCR using the deep immunoSEQ assay. Extracted genomic DNA from each cell subset was spread evenly across all wells of several immunoSEQ 96-well plates, with each plate serving as a replicate. For sorted subsets, around 200 ng genomic DNA, equal to about 30,000 T cell genomes, was loaded into each replicate PCR. Purified libraries were quantified with a Qubit 3.0 fluorometer, sized on a Bioanalyzer 2100, and re-quantified with the KAPA Library Quantification kit. Every immunoSEQ 96-well plate was sequenced on a separate single-read 150-cycle Illumina NextSeq 550 flow cell. Turning to the authors' computational methods: The immunoSEQ output contained only junctional sequences without quality scores, so filtering could not match that applied to full-length reads. Sequences were annotated with PyIR, a Python wrapper for IgBLAST v1.9, using IMGT germline references to assign V/J genes and CDR3. Reads with weak V/J assignments (E-value above 1e-6), missing CDR3, stop codons, out-of-frame junctions, or ambiguous translated residues were removed. V3J clonotypes were defined as sequences sharing the same inferred V gene, J gene, and CDR3 amino acid sequence. To compute the percentage overlap between repertoires, the number of shared unique clonotypes was divided by the size of the smaller repertoire. RTK rarefaction, the Chao1 estimator, and Recon v2.1 estimates of unobserved clonotypes were used to assess repertoire richness. Generation probabilities for all TCRbeta clonotypes obtained by the gDNA method from a handful of donors were computed using OLGA. TCRdb limited this immuneACCESS table to in-frame rearrangements with V and J called. A share of clones is missing; checked studies link under half to unresolved V genes, and the rest is unexplained. V and J calls plus clone size are reproduced from that table; the DNA served to infer D and trimming. This sample has some 1 million clones in its table, and 75% of those were observed once. Of the sample, roughly 1.5% falls within the top ten clones.

The CDR3 spans 12 residues, from the cysteine through the phenylalanine. Only the CDR3 region is kept as DNA, spanning 36 bases read in frame from base 1. Via the germline V gene (reference sequence), CDR1 is GTSNPN and CDR2 SVGIG. The V end loses 2 bases and the J end loses 4 bases, and a stretch of 9 bases separates them. Healthy HIV-negative adults with no recently reported acute infections or vaccinations were included as donors. Only Caucasian adults living in Nashville, Tennessee, USA were represented among the donors. CD4+ T cells were enriched through magnetic negative selection, after which naive cells were positively selected on CD45RA and the remaining negative fraction served as the memory subset. Blood was obtained by leukapheresis, after which PBMCs were separated by Ficoll-Histopaque density gradient centrifugation and cryopreserved in liquid nitrogen vapor phase. Analytical flow cytometry was used to check the purity and quantity of every magnetically sorted T cell population. Genomic DNA was isolated from every sorted fraction and measured by UV absorbance on a Nanodrop 2000c.

What was sequenced was memory CD4+ T cells sorted from blood. Sample cell subset or site, as interpreted from the label and publication: CD45RA-negative fraction. The receptor comes from a young man in good health. The receptor chain draws on TRBV30 and TRBJ2-7, with the D call perhaps TRBD1 or TRBD2, each one matching 5 bases. The CDR3: CAWSRGTYEQYF. The nucleotides are TGTGCCTGGAGTAGAGGGACGTACGAGCAGTACTTC.